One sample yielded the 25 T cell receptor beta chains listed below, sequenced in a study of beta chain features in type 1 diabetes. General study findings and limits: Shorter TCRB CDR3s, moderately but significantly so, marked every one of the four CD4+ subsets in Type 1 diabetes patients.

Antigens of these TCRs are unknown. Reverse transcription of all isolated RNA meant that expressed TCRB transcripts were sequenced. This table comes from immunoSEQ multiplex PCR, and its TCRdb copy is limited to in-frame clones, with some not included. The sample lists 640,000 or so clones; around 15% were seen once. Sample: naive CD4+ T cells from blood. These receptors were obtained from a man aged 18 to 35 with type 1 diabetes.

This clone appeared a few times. In DNA, the CDR3 is TGTGCCTGGAGTGTACTAGGCGGGGATAGCAATCAGCCCCAGCATTTT. This gives the protein CAWSVLGGDSNQPQHF. V is TRBV30 and J is TRBJ1-5; D remains unclear. Germline V gives CDR1 GTSNPN, CDR2 SVGIG (reference sequence). Trimming removed 0 bases at V and 0 bases at J, with 12 bases between. There are 16 residues in the CDR3.

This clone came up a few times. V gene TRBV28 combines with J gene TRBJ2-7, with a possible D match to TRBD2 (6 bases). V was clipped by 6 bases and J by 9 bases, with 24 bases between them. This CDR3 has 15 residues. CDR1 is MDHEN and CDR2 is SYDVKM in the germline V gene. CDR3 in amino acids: CASRGPGLLEVRQYF. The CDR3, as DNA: TGTGCCAGCAGGGGTCCGGGACTTCTCGAAGTAAGGCAGTACTTC.

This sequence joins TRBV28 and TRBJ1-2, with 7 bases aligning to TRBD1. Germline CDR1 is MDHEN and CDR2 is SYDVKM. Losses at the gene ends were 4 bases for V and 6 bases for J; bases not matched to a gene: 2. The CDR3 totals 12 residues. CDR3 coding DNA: TGTGCCAGCAGTTCAGGGGGGAATGGCTACACCTTC. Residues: CASSSGGNGYTF.

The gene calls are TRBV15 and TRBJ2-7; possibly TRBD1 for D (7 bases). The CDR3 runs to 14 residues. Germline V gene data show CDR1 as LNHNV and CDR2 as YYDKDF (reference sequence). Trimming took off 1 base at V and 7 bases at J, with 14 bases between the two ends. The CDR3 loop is CATSRGQGAGEQYF. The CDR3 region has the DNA TGTGCCACCAGCAGAGGACAGGGCGCGGGAGAGCAGTACTTC.

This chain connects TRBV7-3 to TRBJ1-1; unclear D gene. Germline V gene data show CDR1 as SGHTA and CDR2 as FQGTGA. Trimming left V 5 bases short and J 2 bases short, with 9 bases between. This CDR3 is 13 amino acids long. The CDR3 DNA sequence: TGTGCCAGCAGCCCAGGTAGAAACACTGAAGCTTTCTTT. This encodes CASSPGRNTEAFF.

CDR3 protein: CASSLGAAGNYEQYF. DNA of the CDR3: TGTGCCAGCAGCTTGGGCGCGGCCGGAAACTACGAGCAGTACTTC. The chain joins TRBV5-6 to TRBJ2-7; D not resolved. V was shortened by 0 bases and J by 3 bases, with 13 bases between the two germline ends. CDR1 and CDR2 from the germline V gene are SGHDT and YYEEEE. There are 15 residues in the CDR3.

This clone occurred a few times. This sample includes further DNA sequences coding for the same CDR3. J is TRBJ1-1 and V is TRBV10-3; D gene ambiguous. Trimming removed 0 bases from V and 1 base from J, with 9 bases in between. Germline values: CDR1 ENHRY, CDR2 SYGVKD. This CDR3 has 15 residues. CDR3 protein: CAISESGRTNTEAFF. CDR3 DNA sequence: TGTGCCATCAGTGAGTCGGGCAGGACGAACACTGAAGCTTTCTTT.

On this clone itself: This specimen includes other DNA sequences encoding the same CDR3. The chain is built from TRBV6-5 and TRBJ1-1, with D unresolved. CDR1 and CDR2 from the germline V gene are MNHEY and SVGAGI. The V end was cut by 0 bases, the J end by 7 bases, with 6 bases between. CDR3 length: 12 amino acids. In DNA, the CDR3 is TGTGCCAGCAGTTACTCGAACGGTGAAGCTTTCTTT. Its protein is CASSYSNGEAFF.

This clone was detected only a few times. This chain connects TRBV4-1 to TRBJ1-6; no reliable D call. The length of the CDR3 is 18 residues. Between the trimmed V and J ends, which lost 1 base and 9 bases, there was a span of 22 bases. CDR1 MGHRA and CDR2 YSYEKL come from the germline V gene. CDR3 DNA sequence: TGCGCCAGCAGCCAAGGTGGAGGGTTATTTGTGAACGGTTCACCCCTCCACTTT. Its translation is CASSQGGGLFVNGSPLHF.

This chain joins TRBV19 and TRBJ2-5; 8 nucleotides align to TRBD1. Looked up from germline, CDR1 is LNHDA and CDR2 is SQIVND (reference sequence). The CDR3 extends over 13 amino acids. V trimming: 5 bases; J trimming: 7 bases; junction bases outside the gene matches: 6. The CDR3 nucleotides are TGTGCCAGTAGTGTACAGGGGGTGGCGACCCAGTACTTC. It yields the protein CASSVQGVATQYF. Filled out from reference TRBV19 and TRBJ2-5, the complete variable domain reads DGGITQSPKYLFRKEGQNVTLSCEQNLNHDAMYWYRQDPGQGLRLIYYSQIVNDFQKGDIAEGYSVSREKKESFPLTVTSAQKNPTAFYLCASSVQGVATQYFGPGTRLLVL.

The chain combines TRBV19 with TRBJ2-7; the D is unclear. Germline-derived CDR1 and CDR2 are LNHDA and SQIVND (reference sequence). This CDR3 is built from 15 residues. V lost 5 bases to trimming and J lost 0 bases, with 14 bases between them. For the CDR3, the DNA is TGTGCCAGTAGTCGAAGCGCCGAGAGCTCCTACGAGCAGTACTTC. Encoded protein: CASSRSAESSYEQYF.

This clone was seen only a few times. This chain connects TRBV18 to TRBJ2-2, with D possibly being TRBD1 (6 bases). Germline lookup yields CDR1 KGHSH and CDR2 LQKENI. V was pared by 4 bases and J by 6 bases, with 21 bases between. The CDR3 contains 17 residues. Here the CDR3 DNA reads TGTGCCAGCTCACGGACAGTGGGGGCGACACTGTCCGGGGAGCTGTTTTTT. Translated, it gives CASSRTVGATLSGELFF.

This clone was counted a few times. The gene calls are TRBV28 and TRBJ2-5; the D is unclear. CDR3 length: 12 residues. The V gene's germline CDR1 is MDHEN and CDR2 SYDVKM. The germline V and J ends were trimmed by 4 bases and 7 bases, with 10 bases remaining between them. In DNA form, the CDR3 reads TGTGCCAGCAGTTCGGGTGTGGGGACCCAGTACTTC. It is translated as CASSSGVGTQYF.

CDR3 DNA: TGCAGCGGGGTACAGGGGGGGACTGAAGCTTTCTTT. Protein sequence: CSGVQGGTEAFF. The chain carries TRBV29-1 and TRBJ1-1; 8 bases agree with TRBD1. The CDR3 extends over 12 amino acids. Per the germline V gene, CDR1 is SQVTM and CDR2 is ANQGSEA. V lost 7 bases, J lost 5 bases, and 6 bases stayed unmatched.

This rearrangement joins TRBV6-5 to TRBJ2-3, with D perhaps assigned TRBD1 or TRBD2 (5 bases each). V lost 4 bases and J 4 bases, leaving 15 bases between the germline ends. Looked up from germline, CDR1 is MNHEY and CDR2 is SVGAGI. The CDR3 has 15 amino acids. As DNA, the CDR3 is TGTGCCAGCAGTTTCTCGGGGCCCTTCCCAGATACGCAGTATTTT. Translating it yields CASSFSGPFPDTQYF.

This CDR3 reads CASSLGGQAYGYTF. Here the CDR3 DNA reads TGCGCCAGCAGCTTGGGGGGACAGGCCTATGGCTACACCTTC. V and J are TRBV5-1 and TRBJ1-2, with TRBD1 matching over 8 bases. Germline CDR1 SGHRS, CDR2 YFSETQ. This CDR3 is 14 amino acids long. The trim removed 0 bases at V and 4 bases at J, leaving 2 bases unmatched.

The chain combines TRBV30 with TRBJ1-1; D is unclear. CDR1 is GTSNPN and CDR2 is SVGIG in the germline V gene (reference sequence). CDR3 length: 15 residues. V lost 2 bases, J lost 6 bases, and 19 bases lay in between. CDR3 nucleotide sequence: TGTGCCTGGAGTCCCCGGTCATCGGGCCCCGCTGAAGCTTTCTTT. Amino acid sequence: CAWSPRSSGPAEAFF.

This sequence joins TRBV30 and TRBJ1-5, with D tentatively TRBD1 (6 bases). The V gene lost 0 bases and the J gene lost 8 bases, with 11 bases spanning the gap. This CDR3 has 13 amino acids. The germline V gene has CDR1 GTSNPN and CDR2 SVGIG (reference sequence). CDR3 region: CAWSVAGEEPQHF. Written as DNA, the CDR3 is TGTGCCTGGAGTGTGGCAGGGGAGGAGCCCCAGCATTTT.

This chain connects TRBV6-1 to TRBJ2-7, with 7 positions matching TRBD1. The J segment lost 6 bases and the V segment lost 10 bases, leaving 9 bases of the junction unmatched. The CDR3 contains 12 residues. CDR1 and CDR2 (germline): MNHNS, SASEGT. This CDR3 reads CAISIQGREQYF. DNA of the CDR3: TGTGCCATCTCCATACAGGGGCGCGAGCAGTACTTC.

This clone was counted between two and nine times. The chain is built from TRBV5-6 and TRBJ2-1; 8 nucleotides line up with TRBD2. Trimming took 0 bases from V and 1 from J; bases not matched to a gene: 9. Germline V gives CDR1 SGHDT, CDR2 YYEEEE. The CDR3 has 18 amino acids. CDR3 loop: CASSLVFGGGRSYNEQFF. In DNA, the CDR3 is TGTGCCAGCAGCTTGGTGTTCGGCGGGGGGCGATCCTACAATGAGCAGTTCTTC.

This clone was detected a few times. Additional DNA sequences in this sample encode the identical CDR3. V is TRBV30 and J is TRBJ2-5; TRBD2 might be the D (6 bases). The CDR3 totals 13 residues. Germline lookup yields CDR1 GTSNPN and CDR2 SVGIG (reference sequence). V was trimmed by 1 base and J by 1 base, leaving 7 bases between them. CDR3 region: CAWSGGLQETQYF. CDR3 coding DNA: TGTGCCTGGAGTGGGGGACTCCAAGAGACCCAGTACTTC. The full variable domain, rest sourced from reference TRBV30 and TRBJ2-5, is SQTIHQWPATLVQPVGSPLSLECTVEGTSNPNLYWYRQAAGRGLQLLFYSVGIGQISSEVPQNLSASRPQDRQFILSSKKLLLSDSGFYLCAWSGGLQETQYFGPGTRLLVL.

CDR3 region: CSVDRGQGSSYEQYF. In DNA form, the CDR3 reads TGCAGCGTTGACAGGGGACAGGGAAGCTCCTACGAGCAGTACTTC. V and J are TRBV29-1 and TRBJ2-7; 9 nucleotides agree with TRBD1. Per the germline V gene, CDR1 is SQVTM and CDR2 is ANQGSEA. J lost 0 bases, V lost 3 bases, and 6 bases had no gene match. The CDR3 has 15 amino acids.

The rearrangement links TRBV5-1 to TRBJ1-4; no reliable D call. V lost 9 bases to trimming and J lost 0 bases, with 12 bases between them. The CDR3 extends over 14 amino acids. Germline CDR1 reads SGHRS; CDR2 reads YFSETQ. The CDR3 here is CATRRGATNEKLFF. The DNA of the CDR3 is TGCGCCACGCGGCGGGGAGCAACTAATGAAAAACTGTTTTTT.

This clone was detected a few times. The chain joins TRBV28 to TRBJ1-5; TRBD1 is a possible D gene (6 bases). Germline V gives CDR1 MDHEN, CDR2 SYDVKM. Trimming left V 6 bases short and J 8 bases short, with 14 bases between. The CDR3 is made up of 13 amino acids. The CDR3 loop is CASRSAQGEPQHF. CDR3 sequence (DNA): TGTGCCAGCAGATCGGCACAGGGTGAGCCCCAGCATTTT. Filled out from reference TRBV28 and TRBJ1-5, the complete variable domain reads DVKVTQSSRYLVKRTGEKVFLECVQDMDHENMFWYRQDPGLGLRLIYFSYDVKMKEKGDIPEGYSVSREKKERFSLILESASTNQTSMYLCASRSAQGEPQHFGDGTRLSIL.

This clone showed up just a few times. CDR3 loop: CASSQSPGTQPQHF. CDR3 coding DNA: TGCGCCAGCAGTCAATCGCCAGGGACTCAGCCCCAGCATTTT. The chain couples TRBV23-1 to TRBJ1-5, with D possibly being TRBD1 (5 bases). TRBV23-1 is sorted into the ORF group, with uncertain function. The CDR3 has 14 amino acids. Trimming pared 0 bases from V and 6 bases from J, leaving 9 bases between.